A single sample is the source of the 15 T cell receptor beta chains below, sequenced in a study of vaccination and CD4 T cells after COVID-19. Sequenced with the Oncomine TCR Beta short-read assay was DNA taken from cultured CD4+ T cells. One entry per CDR3 protein results from TCRdb running MiXCR on the PCR reads. There are approximately 7,400 distinct CDR3 sequences in the sample; just under 75% occur only once, and about 15% lies in the top ten. These receptors' antigens are unknown. Described treatment: approximately nine-day PBMC culture with coronavirus spike peptide pools or control peptides (ViraFEST assay). The sequencing sample was made of CD4+ T cells from blood, cultured in vitro. The receptors originated from a human donor who had recovered from COVID-19.

This clonotype has just a few counts. The chain links TRBV7-8 to TRBJ1-2, with D possibly being TRBD1 (6 bases). CDR3 length: 15 amino acids. Between the trimmed V and J ends, which lost 5 bases and 5 bases, there was a span of 18 bases. Germline values: CDR1 SGHVS, CDR2 FQNEAQ. The CDR3 region has the DNA TGTGCCAGCAGCCCCCGAGGGGGTGATCGGTATGGCTACACCTTC. Its translation: CASSPRGGDRYGYTF.

V is TRBV12-3 or TRBV12-4 and J is TRBJ1-5; D is unclear. V was pared by 5 bases and J by 1 base, with 15 bases between. The CDR3 is 16 residues long. CDR3 sequence (DNA): TGTGCCAGCAGTCGGCCACGGGCGGCAAGCAATCAGCCCCAGCATTTT. It specifies CASSRPRAASNQPQHF.

This clonotype turned up a few times. V and J are TRBV20-1 and TRBJ1-6; D perhaps matches TRBD1 (5 bases). Per the germline V gene, CDR1 is DFQATT and CDR2 is SNEGSKA (reference sequence). This CDR3 contains 17 residues. Deletions cut 1 base from V and 9 bases from J, with 22 bases between. The CDR3: CSARVGQGGIAGSPLHF. The CDR3 DNA reads as TGCAGTGCTAGAGTGGGGCAGGGTGGTATTGCGGGTTCACCCCTCCACTTT.

The rearrangement links TRBV20-1 to TRBJ1-5; TRBD1 might be the D (6 bases). The V gene lost 0 bases and the J gene lost 4 bases, with 16 bases spanning the gap. Germline lookup yields CDR1 DFQATT and CDR2 SNEGSKA (reference sequence). The CDR3 totals 16 residues. This CDR3 is CSARDPPTGVNQPQHF. The CDR3 region has the DNA TGCAGTGCTAGAGATCCCCCGACAGGAGTTAATCAGCCCCAGCATTTT.

This sequence joins TRBV7-2 and TRBJ1-2, with TRBD1 matching over 9 bases. With 4 bases clipped from V and 0 bases from J, the junction kept 6 bases outside the gene matches. Germline CDR1 SGHTA, CDR2 FQGNSA. The CDR3 has 16 residues. The CDR3 bases are TGTGCCAGCAGCTCACAGGGGGCTGGAGCTAACTATGGCTACACCTTC. Encoded protein: CASSSQGAGANYGYTF.

J is TRBJ1-5 and V is TRBV18, with D unresolved. The CDR3 is 16 amino acids. The V gene lost 2 bases and the J gene lost 7 bases, with 18 bases spanning the gap. Germline-derived CDR1 and CDR2 are KGHSH and LQKENI. The CDR3 is CASSPSRSQRAQPQHF. As DNA, the CDR3 is TGTGCCAGCTCACCAAGTCGATCCCAGCGAGCACAGCCCCAGCATTTT.

The rearrangement links TRBV6-1 to TRBJ1-5; 7 nucleotides match TRBD1. The V gene end was trimmed by 6 bases and the J gene end by 2 bases; junction bases not matched to a gene: 4. In germline, CDR1 is MNHNS, CDR2 SASEGT. CDR3 length: 14 amino acids. CDR3 coding DNA: TGTGCCAGCAGACCCAGGGGGGGCAATCAGCCCCAGCATTTT. This codes for CASRPRGGNQPQHF.

This clonotype was seen a handful of times. The chain carries TRBV6-2 or TRBV6-3 and TRBJ2-7, with D perhaps TRBD1 (6 bases). Trimming took 4 bases from V and 4 from J, leaving 14 bases between them. The germline CDR1 and CDR2 sequences are MNHEY and SVGEGT. The CDR3 has 14 residues. CDR3 protein: CASSFPPQGYEQYF. CDR3 coding DNA: TGTGCCAGCAGTTTTCCTCCACAGGGTTACGAGCAGTACTTC.

The genes are TRBV6-2 or TRBV6-3 and TRBJ2-1, with 9 nucleotides matching TRBD2. Germline CDR1 and CDR2: MNHEY and SVGEGT. CDR3 length equals 14 residues. With V trimmed by 7 bases and J by 7 bases, 8 bases remained unmatched. The CDR3 region has the DNA TGTGCCAGCAAGGGAGGTAGCGGGAGTAATGAGCAGTTCTTC. Protein product: CASKGGSGSNEQFF.

This clonotype was seen a few times. The chain carries TRBV7-9 and TRBJ2-3, with unresolved D. Per the germline V gene, CDR1 is SEHNR and CDR2 is FQNEAQ (reference sequence). V was cut by 1 base and J by 2 bases, with 7 bases left in between. This CDR3 spans 14 amino acids. The CDR3 here is CASSLDRYTDTQYF. The CDR3 region has the DNA TGTGCCAGCAGCTTAGATCGGTACACAGATACGCAGTATTTT.

The chain has TRBV7-8 and TRBJ1-5; no clear D. The CDR3 is made up of 15 amino acids. Between the trimmed V and J ends, which lost 5 bases and 3 bases, there was a span of 14 bases. CDR1 is SGHVS and CDR2 is FQNEAQ in the germline V gene. DNA of the CDR3: TGTGCCAGCAGCCCCCTCCGGGGTATCAATCAGCCCCAGCATTTT. This translates into CASSPLRGINQPQHF.

This clonotype turned up a few times. The J gene is TRBJ1-5, the V gene TRBV11-2, with TRBD1 as a possible D gene (6 bases). V shed 0 bases and J shed 7 bases, with 10 bases lying between them. From germline, CDR1 is SGHAT and CDR2 FQNNGV. This CDR3 has 14 residues. CDR3 DNA: TGTGCCAGCAGCTTAGATGGGGGCAGACAGCCCCAGCATTTT. It codes for CASSLDGGRQPQHF.

DNA of the CDR3: TGTGCCAGCAGCCCAGGGGGAGTCCCTGAAGCTTTCTTT. Residues: CASSPGGVPEAFF. The gene calls are TRBV7-2 and TRBJ1-1, with 7 bases that match TRBD1. V shed 5 bases and J 6 bases; nucleotides not matched to a gene: 6. Per germline, CDR1 SGHTA and CDR2 FQGNSA. This CDR3 has 13 amino acids.

In this sample, this clonotype is large. The chain joins TRBV7-2 to TRBJ2-5; D gene unclear. CDR1 and CDR2 from the germline V gene are SGHTA and FQGNSA. The CDR3 length is 13 residues. The V and J ends lost 1 base and 5 bases respectively, with 8 bases between them. CDR3 sequence (DNA): TGTGCCAGCAGCTTAGGGGTCCTCGAGACCCAGTACTTC. This codes for CASSLGVLETQYF.

The chain employs TRBV7-9 and TRBJ2-2; no reliable D call. Germline loops: CDR1 SEHNR, CDR2 FQNEAQ (reference sequence). The length of the CDR3 is 12 residues. V was shortened by 6 bases and J by 3 bases, with 5 bases between the two germline ends. The CDR3 sequence: CASRPDTGELFF. The CDR3, as DNA: TGTGCCAGCAGGCCCGACACCGGGGAGCTGTTTTTT.